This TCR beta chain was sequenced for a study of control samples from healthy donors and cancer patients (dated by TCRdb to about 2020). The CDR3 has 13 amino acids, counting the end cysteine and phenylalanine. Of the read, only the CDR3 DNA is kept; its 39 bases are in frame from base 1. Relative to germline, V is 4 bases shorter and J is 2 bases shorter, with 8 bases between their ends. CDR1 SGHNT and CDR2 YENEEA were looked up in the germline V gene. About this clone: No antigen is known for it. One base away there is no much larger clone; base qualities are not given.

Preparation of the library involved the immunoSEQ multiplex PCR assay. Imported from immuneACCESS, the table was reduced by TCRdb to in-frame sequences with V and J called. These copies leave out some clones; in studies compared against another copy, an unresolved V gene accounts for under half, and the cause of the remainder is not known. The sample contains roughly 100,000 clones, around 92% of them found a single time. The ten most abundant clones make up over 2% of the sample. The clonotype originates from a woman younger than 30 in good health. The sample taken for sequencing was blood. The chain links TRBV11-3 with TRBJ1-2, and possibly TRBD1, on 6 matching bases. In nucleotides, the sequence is TGTGCCAGCAGCTGGGACACAAACTATGGCTACACCTTC. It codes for CASSWDTNYGYTF. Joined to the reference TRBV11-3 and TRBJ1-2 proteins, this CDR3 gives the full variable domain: EAGVVQSPRYKIIEKKQPVAFWCNPISGHNTLYWYLQNLGQGPELLIRYENEEAVDDSQLPKDRFSAERLKGVDSTLKIQPAELGDSAVYLCASSWDTNYGYTFGSGTRLTVV.